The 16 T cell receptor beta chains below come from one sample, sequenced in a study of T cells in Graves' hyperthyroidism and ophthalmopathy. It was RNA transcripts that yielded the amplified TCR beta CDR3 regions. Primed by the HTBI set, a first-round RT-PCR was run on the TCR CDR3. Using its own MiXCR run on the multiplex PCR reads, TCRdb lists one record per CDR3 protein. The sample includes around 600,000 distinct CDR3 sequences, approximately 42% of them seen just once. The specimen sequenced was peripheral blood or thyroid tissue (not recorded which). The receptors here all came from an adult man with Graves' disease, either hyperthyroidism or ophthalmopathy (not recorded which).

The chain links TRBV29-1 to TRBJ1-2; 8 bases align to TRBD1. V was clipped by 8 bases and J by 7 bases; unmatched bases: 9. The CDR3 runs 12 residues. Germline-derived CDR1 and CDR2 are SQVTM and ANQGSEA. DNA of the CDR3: TGCAGCATGCTGACAGGGGTCGGTGGCTACACCTTC. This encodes CSMLTGVGGYTF.

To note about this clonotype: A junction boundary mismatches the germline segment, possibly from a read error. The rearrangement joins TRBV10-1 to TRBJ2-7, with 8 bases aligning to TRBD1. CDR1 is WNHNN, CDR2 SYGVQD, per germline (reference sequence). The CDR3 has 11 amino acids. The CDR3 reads CAIKAGTGEYF. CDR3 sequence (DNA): TGTGCCATCAAGGCCGGGACAGGCGAGTACTTC.

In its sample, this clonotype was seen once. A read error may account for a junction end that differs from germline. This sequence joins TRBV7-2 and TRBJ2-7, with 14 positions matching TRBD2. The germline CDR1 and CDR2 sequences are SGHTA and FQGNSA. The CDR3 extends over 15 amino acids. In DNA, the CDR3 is TGTGCCAGCAGTGCCGGGACTAGCGGGAGATACGAGCAGCACTTC. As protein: CASSAGTSGRYEQHF.

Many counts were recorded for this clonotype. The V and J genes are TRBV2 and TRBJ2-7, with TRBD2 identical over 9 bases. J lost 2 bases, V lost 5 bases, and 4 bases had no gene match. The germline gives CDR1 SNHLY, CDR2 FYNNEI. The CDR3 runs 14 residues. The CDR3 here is CASSPGGRAYEQYF. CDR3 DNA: TGTGCCAGCAGTCCCGGCGGGAGGGCCTACGAGCAGTACTTC.

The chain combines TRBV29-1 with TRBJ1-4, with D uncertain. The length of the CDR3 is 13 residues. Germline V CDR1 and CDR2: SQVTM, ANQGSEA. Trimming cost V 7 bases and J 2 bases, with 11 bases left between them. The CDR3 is CSGSQDTNEKLFF. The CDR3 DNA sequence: TGCAGCGGTAGCCAGGACACTAATGAAAAACTGTTTTTT.

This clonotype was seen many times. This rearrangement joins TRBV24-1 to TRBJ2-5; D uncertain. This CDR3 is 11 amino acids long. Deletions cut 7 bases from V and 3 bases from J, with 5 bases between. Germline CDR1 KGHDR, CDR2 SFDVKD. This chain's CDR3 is CATSYKETQYF. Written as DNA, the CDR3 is TGTGCCACCAGCTACAAAGAGACCCAGTACTTC.

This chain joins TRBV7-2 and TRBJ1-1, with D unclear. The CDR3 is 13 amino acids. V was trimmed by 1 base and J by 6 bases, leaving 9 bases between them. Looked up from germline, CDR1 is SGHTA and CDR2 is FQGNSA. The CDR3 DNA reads TGTGCCAGCAGCTTAGGGCCCTCTTCTGAAGCTTTCTTT. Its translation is CASSLGPSSEAFF.

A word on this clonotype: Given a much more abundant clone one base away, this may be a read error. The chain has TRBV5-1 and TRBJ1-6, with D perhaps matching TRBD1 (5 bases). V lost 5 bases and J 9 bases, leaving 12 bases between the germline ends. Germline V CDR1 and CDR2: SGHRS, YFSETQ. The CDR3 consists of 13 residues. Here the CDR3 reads CASRTDWSSPLHF. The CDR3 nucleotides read TGCGCCAGCAGGACAGACTGGAGTTCACCCCTCCACTTT.

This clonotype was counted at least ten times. CDR3 sequence reads: CASSLVSEAPLHF. The DNA for the CDR3 is TGTGCCAGCAGCTTAGTGTCGGAGGCACCCCTCCACTTT. The rearrangement joins TRBV7-9 to TRBJ1-6; D not resolved. The CDR3 contains 13 residues. Germline lookup yields CDR1 SEHNR and CDR2 FQNEAQ (reference sequence). Trimming removed 1 base at V and 11 bases at J, with 9 bases between. Drawing the rest from reference TRBV7-9 and TRBJ1-6, the complete variable domain is DTGVSQNPRHKITKRGQNVTFRCDPISEHNRLYWYRQTLGQGPEFLTYFQNEAQLEKSRLLSDRFSAERPKGSFSTLEIQRTEQGDSAMYLCASSLVSEAPLHFGNGTRLTVT.

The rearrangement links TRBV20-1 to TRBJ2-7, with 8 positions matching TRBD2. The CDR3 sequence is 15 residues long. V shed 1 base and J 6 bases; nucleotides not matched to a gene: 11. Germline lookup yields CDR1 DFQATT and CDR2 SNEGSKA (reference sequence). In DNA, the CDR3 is TGCAGTGCTAGAGCCCAGGGAGCGGGAGCAGGCGAGCAGTACTTC. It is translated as CSARAQGAGAGEQYF.

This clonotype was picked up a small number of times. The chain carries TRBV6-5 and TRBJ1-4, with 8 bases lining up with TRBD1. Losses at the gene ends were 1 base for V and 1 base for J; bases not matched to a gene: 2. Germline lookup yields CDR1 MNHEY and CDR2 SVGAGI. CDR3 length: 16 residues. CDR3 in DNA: TGTGCCAGCAGTTACTTTGGACAGGGAACTAATGAAAAACTGTTTTTT. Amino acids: CASSYFGQGTNEKLFF.

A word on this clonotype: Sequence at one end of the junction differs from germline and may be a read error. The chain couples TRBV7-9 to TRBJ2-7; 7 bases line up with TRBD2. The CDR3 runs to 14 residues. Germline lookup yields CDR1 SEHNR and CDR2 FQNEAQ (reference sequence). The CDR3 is CTSSFASGPYEQYF. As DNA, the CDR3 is TGTACCAGCAGTTTTGCTAGCGGCCCCTACGAGCAGTACTTC.

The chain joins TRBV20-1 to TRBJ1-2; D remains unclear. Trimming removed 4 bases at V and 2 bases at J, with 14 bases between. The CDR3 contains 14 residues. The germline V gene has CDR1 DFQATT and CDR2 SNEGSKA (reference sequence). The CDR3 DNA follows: TGCAGTGCTACGAGAGGAATGGTCAACTATGGCTACACCTTC. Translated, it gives CSATRGMVNYGYTF.

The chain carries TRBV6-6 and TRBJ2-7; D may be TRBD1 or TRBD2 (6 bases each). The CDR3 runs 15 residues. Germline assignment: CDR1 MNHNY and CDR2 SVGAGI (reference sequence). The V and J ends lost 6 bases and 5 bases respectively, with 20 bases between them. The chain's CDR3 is CASSVEGGEGHEQYF. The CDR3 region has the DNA TGTGCCAGCAGCGTTGAGGGGGGAGAAGGTCACGAGCAGTACTTC.

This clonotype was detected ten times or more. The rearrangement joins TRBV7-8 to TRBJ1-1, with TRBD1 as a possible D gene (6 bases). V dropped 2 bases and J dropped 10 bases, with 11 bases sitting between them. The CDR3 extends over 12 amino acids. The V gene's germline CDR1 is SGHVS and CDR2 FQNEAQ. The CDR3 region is CASSLRTERAFF. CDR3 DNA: TGTGCCAGCAGCTTACGGACAGAGAGAGCTTTCTTT.

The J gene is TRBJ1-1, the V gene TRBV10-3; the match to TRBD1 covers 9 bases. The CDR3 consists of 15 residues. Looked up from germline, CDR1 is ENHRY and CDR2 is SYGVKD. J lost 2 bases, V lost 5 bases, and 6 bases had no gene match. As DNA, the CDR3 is TGTGCCATCAGTCAACAGGGGGCTGTAAACACTGAAGCTTTCTTT. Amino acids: CAISQQGAVNTEAFF.